The clone carrying this T cell receptor (beta chain) ranks as medium-sized (0.01 to 0.1%). As yet, its antigen is unknown. From live CD3+CD8+TCRalphabeta+ cells, four PD-1 and/or TIGIT subsets were sorted. This specimen comes from a study of circulating CD8 cells and anti-PD-1 response in melanoma. Study information: Of about 13 patients, seven got anti-PD-1 first and six had prior therapy.

The QIAseq Immune Repertoire TCR panel built the libraries from roughly 16 ng of total RNA. TCRdb re-called the reads through MiXCR, storing one row per CDR3 protein. The profile shows about 1,200 distinct CDR3 sequences, about 7.3% of them singletons. Study-level results: DNEG was most diverse; TIGIT repertoires were least diverse.

This TCR came from a human donor with melanoma. The source was CD8+ T cells from PBMCs, collected at baseline or after one month of anti-PD-1 therapy (not recorded which).

CDR3 nucleotides: TGTGCCAGCAGCCAAGATCGGGGACAGGGGGCAGAGACCCAGTACTTC. Amino acids: CASSQDRGQGAETQYF. The chain links TRBV4-2 to TRBJ2-5, with 12 bases matching TRBD1. Germline CDR1 is LGHNA and CDR2 is YNFKEQ. With V trimmed by 0 bases and J by 4 bases, 3 bases remained unmatched. This CDR3 is built from 16 residues.